These 7 T cell receptor beta chains were sequenced from one sample in a study of T-cell memory formation after mild COVID-19. One entry per CDR3 protein results from TCRdb running MiXCR on the 5' RACE reads. The sample includes 200,000 or so distinct CDR3 sequences, approximately 20% of them seen just once. Material for sequencing was PBMCs or a T cell subset sorted from them (not recorded which). These receptors were obtained from an adult woman who had mild COVID-19 (a few samples of this study predate the infection). Cell type and time point are not known.

CDR3 protein: CASSLGQAEAQYF. DNA for the CDR3: TGCGCCAGCAGCTTAGGGCAGGCTGAGGCCCAGTACTTC. The rearrangement uses TRBV5-1 and TRBJ2-5; D gene unclear. CDR1 SGHRS and CDR2 YFSETQ come from the germline V gene. V shed 2 bases and J shed 9 bases, with 14 bases lying between them. CDR3 size: 13 residues.

This clonotype was seen a few times. The rearrangement joins TRBV5-6 to TRBJ2-7; the D gene is possibly TRBD2 (6 bases). V lost 6 bases, J lost 4 bases, and 17 bases lay in between. In germline, CDR1 is SGHDT, CDR2 YYEEEE. This CDR3 is 14 amino acids long. The CDR3 DNA follows: TGTGCCAGCACTCGGGGGACGGCTACTTACGAGCAGTACTTC. Its translation: CASTRGTATYEQYF.

This clonotype was detected only once. The rearrangement links TRBV12-3 or TRBV12-4 to TRBJ1-6; D might be TRBD1 (6 bases). The CDR3 covers 13 residues. With 6 bases removed from V and 12 bases from J, the gap between germline ends came to 15 bases. The CDR3 region is CASSKGTIIPLHF. In DNA, the CDR3 is TGTGCCAGCAGCAAGGGGACAATAATACCCCTCCACTTT.

In this sample, this clonotype turned up a few times. The gene calls are TRBV24-1 and TRBJ2-3; 8 nucleotides match TRBD2. The germline gives CDR1 KGHDR, CDR2 SFDVKD. Trimming took 0 bases from V and 4 from J; bases not matched to a gene: 5. The length of the CDR3 is 16 residues. CDR3 sequence (DNA): TGTGCCACCAGTGATTTGCGGGGAGCGGGGGCAGATACGCAGTATTTT. This encodes CATSDLRGAGADTQYF.

V and J are TRBV5-1 and TRBJ2-7; D is unresolved. V was clipped by 1 base and J by 3 bases, with 5 bases between them. Germline values: CDR1 SGHRS, CDR2 YFSETQ. The CDR3 is 12 residues long. DNA for the CDR3: TGCGCCAGCAGCTTGACAGACTACGAGCAGTACTTC. Amino acid sequence: CASSLTDYEQYF.

The chain joins TRBV25-1 to TRBJ2-1, with TRBD2 as a possible D gene (5 bases). Trimming shortened V by 5 bases and J by 3 bases, and 20 bases separated the two germline ends. CDR1 and CDR2 (germline): MGHDK, SYGVNS. The CDR3 is 17 residues long. CDR3 loop: CASSPLGQPRGYNEQFF. The CDR3 nucleotides read TGTGCCAGCAGTCCACTGGGCCAGCCCCGGGGCTACAATGAGCAGTTCTTC.

Judged by abundance, this clonotype is medium-sized. Its ends do not fully match the called genes, so a read error is possible. This chain connects TRBV12-3 or TRBV12-4 to TRBJ2-2, with 10 bases matching TRBD2. CDR3 length equals 15 residues. CDR3 DNA: TGTGCCAGCAGCTTAGCGGGAGGGAACACCGGGGAGCTGTTTTTT. The encoded protein is CASSLAGGNTGELFF.